This T cell receptor (beta chain) emerged from a study of OX40 agonist ivuxolimab in advanced cancers. Study overall: The patients' treatment was ivuxolimab, an agonistic anti-OX40 (CD134) antibody. Participants could have had prior anti-PD-1, anti-PD-L1 or anti-CTLA-4 therapy, and approximately 40% had some. General study results and limits: CD8+ T cells were the subset that, on average, had more expanded clones than CD4+. Partial responders at 0.1-3.0 mg/kg had among the lowest clonal expansion.

CDR1 is LNHDA and CDR2 is SQIVND in the germline V gene (reference sequence). The CDR3 runs 16 residues. The ends lost 3 bases at V and 4 bases at J; junction bases unmatched: 11. This clone was found a few times. Its specificity is unknown. The method was immunoSEQ multiplex PCR; TCRdb's version includes in-frame clones alone and lacks a portion of them. The sample shows 50,000 to 70,000 clones, under 95% of them seen only once. The chain links TRBV19 to TRBJ1-2, with 7 bases lining up with TRBD1. The source was CD4+ or CD8+ T cells sorted from blood, collected in a trial of the OX40 agonist ivuxolimab. This receptor was taken from an adult with an advanced solid tumor such as melanoma, head and neck, liver or kidney cancer. Written as DNA, the CDR3 is TGTGCCAGTAGTATTCCGGGACAGATCCCTTTCTATGGCTACACCTTC. It translates to CASSIPGQIPFYGYTF.